This T cell receptor beta chain is from a study of T cell responses to AZD1222 COVID-19 vaccine. Study-level findings and limits: Just a handful of AZD1222 recipients tested seropositive at baseline.

This CDR3 is built from 12 residues. Trimming pared 3 bases from V and 8 bases from J, leaving 10 bases between. The germline CDR1 and CDR2 sequences are KGHSH and LQKENI. Data came from immunoSEQ multiplex PCR; TCRdb stores just in-frame clones and leaves some out. Here the sample spans approximately 160,000 clones, just over 90% being singletons. This clone has a single count. The antigen is not known. This sequence was found in an adult in good health. V gene TRBV18 combines with J gene TRBJ1-2; possibly TRBD1 for D (5 bases). The sequences come from peripheral blood, collected on day 0 of AZD1222 vaccination. CDR3 sequence reads: CASSPSQGGYTF. The CDR3 DNA sequence: TGTGCCAGCTCACCGTCTCAGGGAGGCTACACCTTC.